A single sample is the source of the 21 T cell receptor beta chains below, sequenced in a study of T cell changes during pregnancy in multiple sclerosis. The table came from immunoSEQ multiplex PCR; TCRdb's copy has only in-frame clones and leaves some out. The sample yields 40,000 to 60,000 clones, approximately 92% seen once. Here the sequenced sample was CD4+ T cells from peripheral blood mononuclear cells, taken in the third trimester of pregnancy. These receptors came from a female donor with multiple sclerosis, enrolled in a pregnancy study.

This clone turned up a few times. The V call is TRBV11-2, the J call TRBJ1-1; D perhaps matches TRBD1 (6 bases). CDR3 length: 13 amino acids. Germline CDR1 SGHAT, CDR2 FQNNGV. The V and J ends lost 3 bases and 11 bases respectively, with 16 bases between them. CDR3 sequence reads: CASSFQQGSGAFF. The DNA for the CDR3 is TGTGCCAGCAGCTTTCAGCAGGGGAGTGGTGCTTTCTTT.

This clone was seen a single time. The chain couples TRBV10-3 to TRBJ1-2, with TRBD1 matching 9 bases. Germline lookup yields CDR1 ENHRY and CDR2 SYGVKD. The CDR3 has 14 residues. V dropped 5 bases and J dropped 4; count of bases not matched to a gene: 5. CDR3 amino acids: CAISLQGAGYGYTF. The CDR3 DNA reads as TGTGCCATCAGTTTACAGGGGGCAGGCTATGGCTACACCTTC.

This clone appeared once. The chain employs TRBV5-4 and TRBJ2-5; 10 nucleotides line up with TRBD2. CDR3 length: 15 residues. The trim removed 3 bases at V and 1 base at J, leaving 3 bases unmatched. Germline loops: CDR1 SGHNT, CDR2 YYREEE (reference sequence). CDR3: CASSSSGGIQETQYF. The CDR3, as DNA: TGTGCCAGCAGCTCTAGCGGGGGAATCCAAGAGACCCAGTACTTC.

This clone was detected only a few times. This rearrangement joins TRBV6-5 to TRBJ1-2; D is perhaps TRBD1 (5 bases). CDR3 length: 13 amino acids. V dropped 8 bases and J dropped 2 bases, with 12 bases sitting between them. Germline CDR1 MNHEY, CDR2 SVGAGI. The CDR3 region has the DNA TGTGCCAGCTGCGAGTCAGGGAACTATGGCTACACCTTC. Translated: CASCESGNYGYTF.

The CDR3 reads CASKTSGRDWQFF. The CDR3 nucleotides are TGTGCCAGCAAGACTAGCGGGAGGGATTGGCAGTTCTTC. The chain recombines TRBV7-9 with TRBJ2-1; 14 nucleotides agree with TRBD2. Germline lookup yields CDR1 SEHNR and CDR2 FQNEAQ (reference sequence). V trimming: 7 bases; J trimming: 12 bases; junction bases outside the gene matches: 5. The CDR3 length is 13 residues. Filled out from reference TRBV7-9 and TRBJ2-1, the complete variable domain reads DTGVSQNPRHKITKRGQNVTFRCDPISEHNRLYWYRQTLGQGPEFLTYFQNEAQLEKSRLLSDRFSAERPKGSFSTLEIQRTEQGDSAMYLCASKTSGRDWQFFGPGTRLTVL.

V gene TRBV19 combines with J gene TRBJ2-1; D unresolved. The CDR3 runs 12 residues. In germline, CDR1 is LNHDA, CDR2 SQIVND (reference sequence). V was trimmed by 9 bases and J by 4 bases, leaving 10 bases between them. Here the CDR3 reads CASGLGYNEQFF. In nucleotides, the CDR3 is TGTGCCAGCGGTCTAGGTTACAATGAGCAGTTCTTC.

The chain couples TRBV19 to TRBJ1-5, with TRBD1 matching over 10 bases. The J segment lost 4 bases and the V segment lost 7 bases, leaving 10 bases of the junction unmatched. The CDR3 consists of 16 residues. Germline V gives CDR1 LNHDA, CDR2 SQIVND (reference sequence). The CDR3 protein is CASTTGPGQGNQPQHF. Here the CDR3 DNA reads TGTGCCAGTACCACTGGCCCGGGACAGGGGAATCAGCCCCAGCATTTT.

V and J are TRBV5-1 and TRBJ1-1; D might be TRBD1 (5 bases). CDR1 and CDR2 from the germline V gene are SGHRS and YFSETQ. The CDR3 loop spans 13 amino acids. V lost 4 bases to trimming and J lost 3 bases, with 10 bases between them. CDR3 sequence (DNA): TGCGCCAGCAGCCCGTCGGGGGACACTGAAGCTTTCTTT. The encoded protein is CASSPSGDTEAFF.

This rearrangement joins TRBV14 to TRBJ2-7; no firm D call. Trimming took off 0 bases at V and 3 bases at J, with 9 bases between the two ends. The germline V gene has CDR1 SGHDN and CDR2 FVKESK. This CDR3 contains 14 residues. In DNA, the CDR3 is TGTGCCAGCAGCCAAGACTTATACGGCTACGAGCAGTACTTC. Protein product: CASSQDLYGYEQYF. Using reference TRBV14 and TRBJ2-7 for the parts outside the CDR3, the full variable domain is EAGVTQFPSHSVIEKGQTVTLRCDPISGHDNLYWYRRVMGKEIKFLLHFVKESKQDESGMPNNRFLAERTGGTYSTLKVQPAELEDSGVYFCASSQDLYGYEQYFGPGTRLTVT.

This clone has just one count. This specimen includes other DNA sequences encoding the same CDR3. The genes are TRBV27 and TRBJ2-7; tentative D call: TRBD1 (5 bases). Germline V CDR1 and CDR2: MNHEY, SMNVEV (reference sequence). The CDR3 is 14 residues long. Trimming stripped 4 bases from V and 2 bases from J, with 12 bases between. The CDR3 sequence: CASSSSTGPYEQYF. In nucleotides, the CDR3 is TGTGCCAGCAGTTCATCAACAGGACCCTACGAGCAGTACTTC.

The chain carries TRBV5-1 and TRBJ1-5; D may be TRBD1 (5 bases). Germline V gene data show CDR1 as SGHRS and CDR2 as YFSETQ. This CDR3 is built from 16 residues. Between the trimmed V and J ends, which lost 4 bases and 0 bases, there was a span of 14 bases. The CDR3 DNA reads TGCGCCAGCAGCCGGGGGGAGGCAAATAGCAATCAGCCCCAGCATTTT. Amino acid sequence: CASSRGEANSNQPQHF. Based on the CDR3 plus reference TRBV5-1 and TRBJ1-5, the full variable domain is KAGVTQTPRYLIKTRGQQVTLSCSPISGHRSVSWYQQTPGQGLQFLFEYFSETQRNKGNFPGRFSGRQFSNSRSEMNVSTLELGDSALYLCASSRGEANSNQPQHFGDGTRLSIL.

The chain has TRBV27 and TRBJ2-1; 12 bases are shared with TRBD2. J lost 7 bases, V lost 5 bases, and 9 bases had no gene match. Germline assignment: CDR1 MNHEY and CDR2 SMNVEV (reference sequence). The CDR3 contains 16 residues. The CDR3 reads CASSPRLAGDVNEQFF. As DNA, the CDR3 is TGTGCCAGCAGTCCTAGACTAGCGGGAGACGTGAATGAGCAGTTCTTC.

The V gene is TRBV14, the J gene TRBJ1-2; possible D gene TRBD1, 5 bases. The V and J ends lost 3 bases and 4 bases respectively, with 12 bases between them. Germline V CDR1 and CDR2: SGHDN, FVKESK. The CDR3 loop spans 14 amino acids. CDR3: CASSQMTAGYGYTF. CDR3 sequence (DNA): TGTGCCAGCAGCCAGATGACAGCGGGCTATGGCTACACCTTC.

The chain is built from TRBV9 and TRBJ2-1; D might be TRBD2 (5 bases). The CDR3 has 16 amino acids. Germline V gives CDR1 SGDLS, CDR2 YYNGEE. V was trimmed by 0 bases and J by 6 bases, leaving 16 bases between them. The CDR3 nucleotides read TGTGCCAGCAGCGTAGTGGCCCTCGGAGGCCTCAATGAGCAGTTCTTC. Encoded protein: CASSVVALGGLNEQFF.

This clone was seen a few times. The V gene is TRBV15, the J gene TRBJ2-2; the D is unclear. Per germline, CDR1 LNHNV and CDR2 YYDKDF (reference sequence). V shed 0 bases and J shed 4 bases, with 6 bases lying between them. This CDR3 has 14 residues. The CDR3 region is CATSRDYGTGELFF. Written as DNA, the CDR3 is TGTGCCACCAGCAGAGATTACGGCACCGGGGAGCTGTTTTTT.

The chain employs TRBV5-1 and TRBJ1-1; D is uncertain. Germline CDR1 SGHRS, CDR2 YFSETQ. Trimming took 0 bases from V and 7 from J, leaving 7 bases between them. CDR3 length: 12 residues. The CDR3 DNA sequence: TGCGCCAGCAGCTTGGCGCGGGGTGAAGCTTTCTTT. Translating it yields CASSLARGEAFF.

V gene TRBV6-1 combines with J gene TRBJ2-3; perhaps TRBD1 as D (5 bases). V was cut by 7 bases and J by 6 bases, with 20 bases left in between. In germline, CDR1 is MNHNS, CDR2 SASEGT. CDR3 size: 15 residues. CDR3 amino acids: CASIPSGAWGDTQYF. The CDR3 DNA reads as TGTGCCAGCATTCCTAGTGGGGCTTGGGGTGATACGCAGTATTTT.

This chain connects TRBV5-1 to TRBJ2-3; TRBD1 matches 10 bases. V trimming: 0 bases; J trimming: 2 bases; junction bases outside the gene matches: 3. CDR1 is SGHRS, CDR2 YFSETQ, per germline. The CDR3 extends over 16 amino acids. The CDR3 reads CASSLAGTGVTDTQYF. In DNA, the CDR3 is TGCGCCAGCAGCTTGGCGGGGACAGGGGTCACAGATACGCAGTATTTT.

The chain uses TRBV19 and TRBJ1-2; 8 bases match TRBD1. This CDR3 comprises 14 residues. After removal of 7 bases from V and 5 bases from J, the junction contained 9 bases not matched to a gene. Germline lookup yields CDR1 LNHDA and CDR2 SQIVND (reference sequence). Here the CDR3 DNA reads TGTGCCAGTACCCGGACAGGGACCGAATATGGCTACACCTTC. Protein sequence: CASTRTGTEYGYTF.

The genes are TRBV29-1 and TRBJ1-1, with 8 bases fitting TRBD1. This CDR3 has 13 residues. Germline V gives CDR1 SQVTM, CDR2 ANQGSEA. V lost 6 bases and J lost 4; bases outside the gene matches: 7. The DNA for the CDR3 is TGCAGCGTCCAACCCGGACAGGGCACTGAAGCTTTCTTT. Translation: CSVQPGQGTEAFF.

V usage is TRBV5-1 and J usage is TRBJ1-2; TRBD1 matches 8 bases. This CDR3 has 12 residues. V lost 3 bases, J lost 7 bases, and 2 bases stayed unmatched. Per germline, CDR1 SGHRS and CDR2 YFSETQ. The DNA for the CDR3 is TGCGCCAGCAGCTCGACAGGGGCTGGCTACACCTTC. This gives the protein CASSSTGAGYTF.